This paragraph covers one TCR beta chain sequence. What it recognizes is unknown. This specimen comes from a study of shared clonotypes between healthy human individuals. Study outcomes and limitations: Only blood underwent sampling, and tissue repertoires likely differ.

The repertoire was sequenced with immunoSEQ multiplex PCR; TCRdb's copy has only in-frame clones and lacks some. The repertoire holds roughly 640,000 clones, with more than 95% as singletons. The germline V and J ends were trimmed by 8 bases and 4 bases, with 8 bases remaining between them. CDR1 is MNHNY, CDR2 SVGAGI, per germline (reference sequence). The CDR3 spans 11 residues. The material sequenced was naive CD4+ T cells sorted from blood. Sample subset: CD45RA+ positively selected. This chain links TRBV6-6 with TRBJ2-5; D call uncertain. This clonotype was obtained from a woman younger than 45 in good health. The CDR3 reads CASGTAETQYF. The CDR3 bases are TGTGCCAGCGGAACAGCAGAGACCCAGTACTTC.